Described below is a single T cell receptor (beta chain) sequence and its context. The data were taken from a study of blood T cell repertoires in COVID-19. Study at large: COVID-19 samples from acute and convalescent phases originated in the United States, Italy and Spain. The cDNA or gDNA used as material had been derived from T cells, B-cell-depleted T cells, or PBMCs.

Followed over time, Seattle patients had been enrolled while infection was active. This CDR3 is 13 amino acids long. In the source study's methods: Amplification of reference gene primers provided the estimated nucleated cell counts. The table came from immunoSEQ multiplex PCR; TCRdb's copy has only in-frame clones and leaves some out. V, J and clone size are taken as reported in that table, and D and trimming were inferred from the DNA itself. The table shows approximately 350,000 clones, with 70% to 90% occurring only once. The V and J genes are TRBV21-1 and TRBJ2-5; the table calls TRBD2, which could not be checked here. TRBV21-1 is a pseudogene locus. This receptor was obtained from a woman aged 55-75 years with COVID-19, enrolled during active disease. The sequencing sample was made of peripheral blood. The CDR3 sequence is CASSKNLRETQYF. The CDR3 DNA follows: TGTGCCAGCAGCAAAAACCTTAGAGAGACCCAGTACTTC.